Each of the 15 T cell receptor beta chains below was sequenced from the same sample in a study of CD8+CD57+ T cells in acquired aplastic anemia. According to the study, genomic DNA was the template for TCR beta VDJ and CDR3 profiling. From the reads, TCRdb called clonotypes with MiXCR, one entry per CDR3 protein. The sample has about 270,000 distinct CDR3 sequences, roughly 50% seen once; the top ten hold around 8%. Sequenced: sorted CD4+, CD8+, or CD8+CD57+ T cells (not recorded which) from PBMCs. The receptors originated from a human donor with severe aplastic anemia or a healthy control (not recorded which).

This clonotype was counted many times. V gene TRBV12-3 or TRBV12-4 combines with J gene TRBJ2-7; D is unresolved. V dropped 3 bases and J dropped 4 bases, with 10 bases sitting between them. The CDR3 is 13 amino acids. The CDR3, as DNA: TGTGCCAGCAGTTTGGGGTCGGCTTACGAGCAGTACTTC. It translates to CASSLGSAYEQYF.

There are many counts of this clonotype. The chain is built from TRBV29-1 and TRBJ2-5; 9 nucleotides agree with TRBD1. Trimming took 7 bases from V and 6 from J; bases not matched to a gene: 6. CDR1 and CDR2 from the germline V gene are SQVTM and ANQGSEA. This CDR3 comprises 12 residues. The CDR3 region is CSAWTGEKTQYF. The CDR3, as DNA: TGCAGCGCTTGGACAGGGGAGAAGACCCAGTACTTC.

This clonotype occurred a few times. This chain uses TRBV15 with TRBJ2-3; no definite D call. This CDR3 region has 16 residues. Trimming left V 5 bases short and J 2 bases short, with 17 bases between. Germline V CDR1 and CDR2: LNHNV, YYDKDF (reference sequence). This CDR3 reads CATSSRKGGPTDTQYF. The DNA for the CDR3 is TGTGCCACCAGCTCGAGGAAGGGCGGACCCACAGATACGCAGTATTTT.

This clonotype came up a few times. The chain recombines TRBV9 with TRBJ2-2, with D tentatively TRBD2 (7 bases). The germline CDR1 and CDR2 sequences are SGDLS and YYNGEE. The V gene lost 0 bases and the J gene lost 4 bases, with 13 bases spanning the gap. This CDR3 has 16 residues. The CDR3 nucleotides are TGTGCCAGCAGCGTAGTTTGGGGGGGCGGCACCGGGGAGCTGTTTTTT. Its protein is CASSVVWGGGTGELFF.

J is TRBJ1-1 and V is TRBV7-9, with D uncertain. This CDR3 has 13 amino acids. The germline gives CDR1 SEHNR, CDR2 FQNEAQ (reference sequence). Trimming took 5 bases from V and 3 from J, leaving 10 bases between them. In nucleotides, the CDR3 is TGTGCCAGCAGCCCACCCTTGGACACTGAAGCTTTCTTT. As protein: CASSPPLDTEAFF.

This clonotype was counted only a few times. This chain uses TRBV7-8 with TRBJ2-3, with D uncertain. The V gene lost 9 bases and the J gene lost 2 bases, with 12 bases spanning the gap. Germline V lookup: CDR1 SGHVS, CDR2 FQNEAQ. This CDR3 region has 13 residues. The CDR3 DNA reads TGTGCCAGTAGTATGGTCCACACAGATACGCAGTATTTT. As protein: CASSMVHTDTQYF.

This clonotype was seen only a few times. V usage is TRBV29-1 and J usage is TRBJ1-2, with D possibly TRBD1 on 5 matching bases. Between the trimmed V and J ends, which lost 3 bases and 4 bases, there was a span of 9 bases. The CDR3 covers 12 residues. CDR1 and CDR2 (germline): SQVTM, ANQGSEA. The CDR3, as DNA: TGCAGCGTTGACCAGGGTTTCTATGGCTACACCTTC. It specifies CSVDQGFYGYTF.

This clonotype was recorded at least ten times. The V and J genes are TRBV11-1 and TRBJ2-7, with TRBD2 matching over 11 bases. The V segment lost 2 bases and the J segment 3 bases; nucleotides outside the gene matches: 6. The germline gives CDR1 SGHAT, CDR2 FQDESV (reference sequence). This CDR3 has 16 residues. CDR3 residues: CASSLLTGTSGYEQYF. The CDR3, as DNA: TGTGCCAGCAGCTTACTAACCGGGACTAGCGGCTACGAGCAGTACTTC. Looking up the rest from reference TRBV11-1 and TRBJ2-7 gives the full variable domain: EAEVAQSPRYKITEKSQAVAFWCDPISGHATLYWYRQILGQGPELLVQFQDESVVDDSQLPKDRFSAERLKGVDSTLKIQPAELGDSAMYLCASSLLTGTSGYEQYFGPGTRLTVT.

The genes are TRBV19 and TRBJ2-1; D is possibly TRBD2 (7 bases). The CDR3 has 15 amino acids. V was pared by 8 bases and J by 9 bases, with 23 bases between. Germline CDR1 LNHDA, CDR2 SQIVND (reference sequence). CDR3 DNA sequence: TGTGCCAGTGGAGGTCCGGGGGGCCCCAACACTGAGCAGTTCTTC. Its translation is CASGGPGGPNTEQFF.

This clonotype has a count of ten or more. CDR3 coding DNA: TGTGCCACCGAGCGGGCTGGAAGGGCTTTCTTT. This encodes CATERAGRAFF. The J gene is TRBJ1-1, the V gene TRBV24-1, with unresolved D. There are 11 residues in the CDR3. The germline gives CDR1 KGHDR, CDR2 SFDVKD. The ends were cut back, 9 bases at V and 11 bases at J, with 15 bases in the middle.

The sample holds many counts of this clonotype. A junction end diverges from the germline sequence, so it may reflect a read error. The rearrangement links TRBV12-3 or TRBV12-4 to TRBJ1-2; D is unresolved. The CDR3 is 15 amino acids. CDR3 nucleotides: TGTGCCAGCGGTTTCGGGTGGGTGGCTAGCTATGGCTACACCTTC. Amino acid sequence: CASGFGWVASYGYTF.

For this clonotype: A much larger clone lies a single base off, so this may be a read error. The V gene is TRBV7-9, the J gene TRBJ2-4, with D uncertain. Germline CDR1 is SEHNR and CDR2 is FQNEAQ (reference sequence). V was cut by 5 bases and J by 6 bases, with 17 bases left in between. The CDR3 has 15 residues. CDR3: CASSQPESPRNIQYF. CDR3 bases: TGTGCCAGCAGCCAACCGGAAAGTCCCAGAAACATTCAGTACTTC.

This chain links TRBV20-1 with TRBJ2-7, with 9 bases lining up with TRBD1. Germline V gives CDR1 DFQATT, CDR2 SNEGSKA (reference sequence). CDR3 length: 14 residues. V dropped 6 bases and J dropped 3; count of bases not matched to a gene: 9. CDR3 in amino acids: CSASPGQGIYEQYF. Written as DNA, the CDR3 is TGCAGTGCGAGCCCGGGACAGGGAATCTACGAGCAGTACTTC.

This chain uses TRBV24-1 with TRBJ2-7, with 9 bases identical to TRBD1. From germline, CDR1 is KGHDR and CDR2 SFDVKD. V shed 4 bases, J shed 0 bases, and the junction held 9 bases outside the gene matches. The CDR3 length is 17 residues. The CDR3 here is CATSDPTGTGSSYEQYF. DNA for the CDR3: TGTGCCACCAGTGACCCCACCGGGACAGGGAGCTCCTACGAGCAGTACTTC.

The chain couples TRBV10-1 to TRBJ2-1; 12 nucleotides line up with TRBD2. The V gene end was trimmed by 1 base and the J gene end by 9 bases; junction bases not matched to a gene: 10. CDR3 size: 17 residues. Per germline, CDR1 WNHNN and CDR2 SYGVQD (reference sequence). The CDR3 region is CASSEYQLAGGRGEQFF. The CDR3 nucleotides are TGCGCCAGCAGTGAGTACCAGCTAGCGGGAGGGCGAGGTGAGCAGTTCTTC.